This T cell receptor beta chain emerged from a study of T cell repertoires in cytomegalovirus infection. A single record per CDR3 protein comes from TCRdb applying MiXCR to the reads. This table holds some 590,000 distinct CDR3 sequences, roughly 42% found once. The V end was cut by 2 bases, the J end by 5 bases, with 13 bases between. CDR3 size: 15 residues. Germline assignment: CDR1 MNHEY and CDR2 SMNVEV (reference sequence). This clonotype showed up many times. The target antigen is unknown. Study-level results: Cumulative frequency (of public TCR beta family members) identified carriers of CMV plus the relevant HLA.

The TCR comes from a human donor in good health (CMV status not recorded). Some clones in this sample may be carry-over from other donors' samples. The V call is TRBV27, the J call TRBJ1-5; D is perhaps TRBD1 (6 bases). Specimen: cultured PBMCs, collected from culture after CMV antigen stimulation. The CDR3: CASSLGRGGDQPQHF. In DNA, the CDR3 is TGTGCCAGCAGTTTAGGACGGGGGGGCGATCAGCCCCAGCATTTT.